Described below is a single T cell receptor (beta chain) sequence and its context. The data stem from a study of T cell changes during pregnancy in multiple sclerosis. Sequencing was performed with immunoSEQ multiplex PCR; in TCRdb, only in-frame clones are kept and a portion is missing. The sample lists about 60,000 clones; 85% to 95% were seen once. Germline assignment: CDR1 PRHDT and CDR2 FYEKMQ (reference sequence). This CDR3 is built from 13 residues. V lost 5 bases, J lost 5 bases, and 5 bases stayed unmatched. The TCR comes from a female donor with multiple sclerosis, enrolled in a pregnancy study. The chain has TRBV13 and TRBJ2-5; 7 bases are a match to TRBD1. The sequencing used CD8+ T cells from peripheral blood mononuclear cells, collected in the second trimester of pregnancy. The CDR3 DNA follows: TGTGCCAGCAGCGCAGACAGGGCGGAGACCCAGTACTTC. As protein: CASSADRAETQYF.